This is a list of T cell receptor beta chains from one sample in a study of T cells in Graves' hyperthyroidism and ophthalmopathy. TCRdb recomputed calls from the multiplex PCR reads with MiXCR, one row per CDR3 protein. The sample holds hundreds of thousands of distinct CDR3 sequences, less than 25% seen once. The sequencing input was blood. These receptors all come from a man aged 25-40 years with Graves' ophthalmopathy. The CDR3 runs from the conserved cysteine through the conserved F or W. A D gene is named only where the DNA matches it firmly. Only part of the rows carry a size: once, few, many, or a class if the clone is expanded.

TRBJ2-5	.	.	TRBV20-1	CSANGKQETQYF	TGCAGTGCCAACGGGAAGCAAGAGACCCAGTACTTC
TRBJ2-7	few	TRBD2	TRBV12-3/TRBV12-4	CASSLGGRLYEQYF	TGTGCCAGCAGTTTAGGCGGGAGATTATACGAGCAGTACTTC
TRBJ1-3	.	.	TRBV6-1	CASTMDSGNTIYF	TGTGCCAGCACTATGGACTCTGGAAACACCATATATTTT
TRBJ1-1	few	TRBD1	TRBV6-5	CASSYPGQGRTEAFF	TGTGCCAGCAGTTACCCTGGACAGGGGCGCACTGAAGCTTTCTTT
TRBJ1-1	.	.	TRBV7-9	CASSSPRRMNTEAFF	TGTGCCAGCAGCTCGCCCAGACGGATGAACACTGAAGCTTTCTTT
TRBJ2-7	few	.	TRBV20-1	CSASGDRPSSYEQYF	TGCAGTGCTAGTGGCGACAGGCCGAGCTCCTACGAGCAGTACTTC
TRBJ2-5	few	TRBD1	TRBV15	CATSRWTGQDQETQYF	TGTGCCACCAGCAGATGGACAGGCCAAGACCAAGAGACCCAGTACTTC
TRBJ1-5	many	.	TRBV2	CASSGDWDQPQHF	TGTGCCAGCAGTGGGGACTGGGATCAGCCCCAGCATTTT
TRBJ1-5	few	.	TRBV5-6	CASSPSGSPKPQHF	TGTGCCAGCAGCCCCAGTGGGTCCCCGAAGCCCCAGCATTTT
TRBJ2-7	.	TRBD2	TRBV7-2	CASSLESAGGTYEQYF	TGTGCCAGCAGCTTAGAGAGCGCGGGAGGGACCTACGAGCAGTACTTC
TRBJ2-1	few	TRBD1	TRBV19	CATVMDRAHNEQFF	TGTGCCACCGTCATGGACAGGGCTCACAATGAGCAGTTCTTC
TRBJ1-2	.	.	TRBV27	CASKSGYGYTF	TGTGCCAGCAAATCGGGATATGGCTACACCTTC
TRBJ2-1	few	.	TRBV30	CASPGVSNEQFF	TGTGCCAGTCCGGGAGTAAGCAATGAGCAGTTCTTC
TRBJ2-3	.	TRBD2	TRBV20-1	CSPVSIGLAVGTQYF	TGCAGTCCCGTGTCTATTGGGCTAGCGGTAGGAACGCAGTATTTT
TRBJ1-6	.	.	TRBV12-3/TRBV12-4	CASSSDYYNSPLHF	TGTGCCAGCAGCTCAGACTACTATAATTCACCCCTCCACTTT
TRBJ2-1	few	.	TRBV7-9	CASSLPASVEQFF	TGTGCCAGCAGCCTCCCGGCTAGCGTCGAGCAGTTCTTC